This record covers a single T cell receptor beta chain. The antigen is undetermined. Every donor contributed 7.5 to 10 milliliters of peripheral blood by blood draw. From germline, CDR1 is MGHDK and CDR2 SYGVNS. The length of the CDR3 is 15 residues. Trimming removed 4 bases at V and 1 base at J, with 11 bases between. Combining a sample-barcoded 5' primer with a J-beta primer mix, a second PCR ran for roughly 6 to 11 cycles. TCRdb itself ran the 5' RACE reads through MiXCR, one entry per CDR3 protein. The sample carries approximately 690,000 distinct CDR3 sequences, about 53% recorded once. These data originate in a study of blood T cells in healthy people across ages. Study-wide points: Diversity figures derived from one million T cells were judged to underestimate the true value.

The source material was blood. The origin of this receptor is a man between 60 and 75 years old in good health. J is TRBJ2-1 and V is TRBV25-1; D possibly corresponds to TRBD1 (6 bases). The CDR3 DNA sequence: TGTGCCAGCAGTGCTTACAGGGAGTCCTACAATGAGCAGTTCTTC. This sequence encodes CASSAYRESYNEQFF.